Listed below are T cell receptor beta chains from one sample, sequenced in a study of fetal regulatory T cell absence and autoimmunity. Using immunoSEQ multiplex PCR, the repertoire was profiled, and TCRdb retains in-frame clones only, with some absent. The sample holds tens of thousands of clones, roughly 83% seen once. The sample taken for sequencing was cord blood. The receptors shown here come from a newborn boy with IPEX syndrome. Both conserved end residues are part of each CDR3. Fields, in order: clone size, J gene, D gene, V gene, CDR3 length, CDR3 DNA, CDR3 protein. The D gene is left open where the match is weak. Clone size is stated in some rows and not others, as once, few, many or a class when expanded.

>.|TRBJ1-4|.|TRBV16|16
TGTGCCAGCAGCCAAAACCTTGGGACGGTAAATGAAAAACTGTTTTTT
CASSQNLGTVNEKLFF
>few|TRBJ2-7|TRBD2|TRBV18|13
TGTGCCAGCTCACCACTAGCGGGAGGCGAGCAGTACTTC
CASSPLAGGEQYF
>.|TRBJ1-4|.|TRBV19|16
TGTGCCAGTAGTAGTATACTTATCAGGGGTGTTGAAAAACTGTTTTTT
CASSSILIRGVEKLFF
>.|TRBJ2-7|TRBD1|TRBV23-1|13
TGCGCCAAACCGGGACAGGGAGACTACGAGCAGTACTTC
CAKPGQGDYEQYF
>.|TRBJ2-3|.|TRBV7-2|14
TGTGCCAGCAGCTTGCGGGGAAGCACAGATACGCAGTATTTT
CASSLRGSTDTQYF
>.|TRBJ1-2|.|TRBV11-2|14
TGTGCCAGCAGCTTCCTGGAGGGCCACTATGGCTACACCTTC
CASSFLEGHYGYTF
>few|TRBJ2-3|TRBD2|TRBV7-9|15
TGTGCCAGCAGCCAGACTAGCGGCAAAGGGGATACGCAGTATTTT
CASSQTSGKGDTQYF
>.|TRBJ2-7|.|TRBV6-5|15
TGTGCCAGCAGCCAACCCCTGCGGGCAGTCCACGAGCAGTACTTC
CASSQPLRAVHEQYF
>.|TRBJ1-1|TRBD1|TRBV27|15
TGTGCCAGCATTCCAAGACAGGGCATGAACACTGAAGCTTTCTTT
CASIPRQGMNTEAFF
>.|TRBJ1-1|TRBD1|TRBV27|15
TGTGCCAGCAGTCCTCACAGGGGGAAGGGGACTGAAGCTTTCTTT
CASSPHRGKGTEAFF
>few|TRBJ2-1|.|TRBV14|13
TGTGCCAGCAGCCAAATAAAGGGCCATGAGCAGTTCTTC
CASSQIKGHEQFF
>.|TRBJ1-1|.|TRBV7-8|14
TGTGCCAGCAGCTTAGCCGGGGGGCAAACTGAAGCTTTCTTT
CASSLAGGQTEAFF
>.|TRBJ2-2|TRBD2|TRBV10-3|17
TGTGCCATCAGTGAGCCTCTAGCGGGAGGGACCACCGGGGAGCTGTTTTTT
CAISEPLAGGTTGELFF
>once|TRBJ1-1|TRBD1|TRBV6-5|14
TGTGCCAGCAGTTACCAGGGGGTAGGCACTGAAGCTTTCTTT
CASSYQGVGTEAFF
>.|TRBJ2-3|TRBD1|TRBV27|18
TGTGCCAGCAGTTTATCGGCGGACAGGGGAGGCCGCACAGATACGCAGTATTTT
CASSLSADRGGRTDTQYF
>.|TRBJ2-5|.|TRBV19|13
TGTGCCAGTAGACTAAGCTCCCAAGAGACCCAGTACTTC
CASRLSSQETQYF
>.|TRBJ2-7|.|TRBV6-1|11
TGTGCCAGCAGTAGACTCCACGAGCAGTACTTC
CASSRLHEQYF
>.|TRBJ1-2|TRBD1|TRBV4-2|16
TGTGCCAGCAGCCAAGATGGGACAGTCCTAGACTATGGCTACACCTTC
CASSQDGTVLDYGYTF
>few|TRBJ2-7|TRBD1|TRBV6-1|13
TGTGCCAGCAGAGGGACAGGGGGGTACGAGCAGTACTTC
CASRGTGGYEQYF
>.|TRBJ2-1|TRBD2|TRBV7-9|15
TGTGCCAGTAGAGTAGGGACTAATCCCTACAATGAGCAGTTCTTC
CASRVGTNPYNEQFF
>.|TRBJ1-5|.|TRBV18|13
TGTGCCAGCTCACCAGGCCTAAATCAGCCCCAGCATTTT
CASSPGLNQPQHF
>.|TRBJ2-7|.|TRBV6-9|14
TGTGCCAGCAGAACTGACGTGTGCTCCTACGAGCAGTACTTC
CASRTDVCSYEQYF
>.|TRBJ1-2|.|TRBV4-3|15
TGCGCCAGCAGCCCCCTCGGCACCTTTTTGGGAGGCTACACCTTC
CASSPLGTFLGGYTF
>.|TRBJ2-2|TRBD2|TRBV7-2|16
TGTGCCAGCAGCGTAGCGGGGGGCTTTTGGACCGGGGAGCTGTTTTTT
CASSVAGGFWTGELFF
>.|TRBJ2-1|.|TRBV5-1|14
TGCGCCAGCAGCTTGGGCCAGACCTACAATGAGCAGTTCTTC
CASSLGQTYNEQFF
>.|TRBJ2-3|.|TRBV10-3|14
TGTGCCATCCAAACAGGGCTCGGGACAGATACGCAGTATTTT
CAIQTGLGTDTQYF
>.|TRBJ2-3|TRBD2|TRBV10-1|14
TGCGCCAGCAGTCTAGCGGGGGTGAGAGATACGCAGTATTTT
CASSLAGVRDTQYF
>.|TRBJ2-1|TRBD2|TRBV11-3|13
TGTGCCAGCAGCTTCGCGGGAGGAAATGAGCAGTTCTTC
CASSFAGGNEQFF
>once|TRBJ2-1|.|TRBV4-1|14
TGCGCCAGCAGCCGGGTAGGAGGTAGTAATGAGCAGTTCTTC
CASSRVGGSNEQFF
>.|TRBJ2-7|.|TRBV10-3|12
TGTGCCATCAGTGAGGGGGGGCTCGAGCAGTACTTC
CAISEGGLEQYF
>.|TRBJ2-5|.|TRBV5-4|14
TGTGCCAGCAGAGATGGTTCAGGCCAAGAGACCCAGTACTTC
CASRDGSGQETQYF
>.|TRBJ1-1|.|TRBV4-1|13
TGCGCCAGCAGCCCGGGCAGCACGACTGAAGCTTTCTTT
CASSPGSTTEAFF
>.|TRBJ1-3|.|TRBV11-3|14
TGTGCCAGCAGCTTAGGCGGTACTGGAAACACCATATATTTT
CASSLGGTGNTIYF
>.|TRBJ2-1|.|TRBV19|16
TGTGCCAGTAGTCCACTCCGGGGGGCGGTCTACAATGAGCAGTTCTTC
CASSPLRGAVYNEQFF
>.|TRBJ2-5|TRBD2|TRBV7-9|18
TGTGCCAGCAGCCTACCCGCCGGGACTAGCGGGGCGCGGGAGACCCAGTACTTC
CASSLPAGTSGARETQYF
>.|TRBJ1-4|TRBD1|TRBV4-1|14
TGCGCCAGCAGCCAAGGGGACAGGGATGAAAAACTGTTTTTT
CASSQGDRDEKLFF
>.|TRBJ2-7|.|TRBV18|12
TGTGCCAGCTCACCTGGCGCCTACGAGCAGTACTTC
CASSPGAYEQYF
>.|TRBJ2-3|TRBD2|TRBV7-6|12
TGTGCCAGCAGCCCCCTCGCGGGGGGGCAGTATTTT
CASSPLAGGQYF
>once|TRBJ1-1|TRBD1|TRBV5-1|13
TGCGCCAGCAGCTTACAGGGGTACACTGAAGCTTTCTTT
CASSLQGYTEAFF
>.|TRBJ2-5|TRBD2|TRBV7-6|16
TGTGCTAGCAGCTTAGAAATAGCGGGGGGGCAAGAGACCCAGTACTTC
CASSLEIAGGQETQYF
>.|TRBJ1-1|.|TRBV4-1|12
TGCGCCAGCAGCCAACAGGGCACTGAAGCTTTCTTT
CASSQQGTEAFF
>.|TRBJ1-3|.|TRBV30|14
TGTGCCTGGAGTGTACGATACTCTGGAAACACCATATATTTT
CAWSVRYSGNTIYF
>.|TRBJ2-1|TRBD1|TRBV27|17
TGTGCCAGCAGTTCGGCTCGTCGGGACAGTTCCTACAATGAGCAGTTCTTC
CASSSARRDSSYNEQFF